This T cell receptor beta chain is from a study of blood T cells in healthy people across ages. Study-wide results and caveats: Without sorted subsets, naive and antigen-experienced compartments could not be conclusively compared.

For the second PCR, which ran for about 6 to 11 cycles, a sample-barcoded 5' primer and a J-beta primer mix were used. Researchers report that a template-switch adaptor with 12 random nucleotides tagged each cDNA molecule. In TCRdb, the 5' RACE reads were re-called with MiXCR into one record per CDR3 protein. This table has 700,000 to 900,000 distinct CDR3 sequences, approximately 55% appearing once. This clonotype was found a few times. Its cognate antigen is unknown. The CDR3 has 15 amino acids. The V segment lost 1 base and the J segment 0 bases; nucleotides outside the gene matches: 1. Germline CDR1 DFQATT, CDR2 SNEGSKA (reference sequence).

Sequences were obtained from blood. This TCR came from a man older than 75 in good health. This chain uses TRBV20-1 with TRBJ2-1, with 9 bases aligning to TRBD1. The CDR3 protein is CSARGQGGSYNEQFF. CDR3 nucleotide sequence: TGCAGTGCTAGAGGACAGGGGGGCTCCTACAATGAGCAGTTCTTC.